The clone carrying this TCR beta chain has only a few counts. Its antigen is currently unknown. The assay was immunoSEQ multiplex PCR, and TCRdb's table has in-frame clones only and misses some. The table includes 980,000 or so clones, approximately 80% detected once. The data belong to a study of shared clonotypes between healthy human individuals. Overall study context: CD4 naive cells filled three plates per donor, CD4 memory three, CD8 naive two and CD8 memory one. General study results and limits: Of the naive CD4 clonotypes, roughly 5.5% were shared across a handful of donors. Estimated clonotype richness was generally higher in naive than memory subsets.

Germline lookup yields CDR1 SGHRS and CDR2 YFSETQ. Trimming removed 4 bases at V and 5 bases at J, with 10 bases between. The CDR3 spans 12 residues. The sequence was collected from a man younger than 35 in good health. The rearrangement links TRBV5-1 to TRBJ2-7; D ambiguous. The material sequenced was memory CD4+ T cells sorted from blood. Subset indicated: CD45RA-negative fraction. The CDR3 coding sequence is TGCGCCAGCAGCGCCGGACGGGACGAGCAGTACTTC. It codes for CASSAGRDEQYF.